This T cell receptor (beta chain) was sequenced during a study of identifying expanded T cells in peripheral blood. Clones were sequenced by immunoSEQ multiplex PCR, and TCRdb holds only the in-frame ones, with some missing. The profile shows about 78,000 clones, approximately 84% of them singletons. In its sample, this clone was seen a few times. The antigen is unknown. Study-wide results and limits: Differentially abundant clones: 1 to 1.5 between replicates, about 15 at 2 to 3 weeks, 19 to 20 at four. Across healthy donors, higher total template counts meant significantly greater roughly two-week count variance.

Healthy donors had no documented immune events, such as infections, while sampled. Germline values: CDR1 MDHEN, CDR2 SYDVKM. This CDR3 is built from 16 residues. V was pared by 6 bases and J by 9 bases, with 16 bases of the junction left unmatched. Specimen: blood. The chain couples TRBV28 to TRBJ2-1, with 8 bases identical to TRBD2. The source is a person aged 18 to 75 in good health. CDR3 protein: CASRKLLAGGITEQFF. The CDR3 coding sequence is TGTGCCAGCAGGAAACTTCTTGCGGGAGGAATCACTGAGCAGTTCTTC.